The clone carrying this TCR beta chain was recorded once. Germline CDR1 and CDR2: SGDLS and YYNGEE. This CDR3 is 15 amino acids long. Trimming removed 3 bases from V and 5 bases from J; junction bases left unmatched: 6. Seattle cases were enrolled at active infection and followed longitudinally. As originally analysed: Amplification of reference gene primers provided the estimated nucleated cell counts. TCRdb keeps only in-frame clones here, not all; method: immunoSEQ multiplex PCR. V and J calls and clone size are copied from that table; D and trimming were computed from the DNA. The data contain around 200,000 clones, 70% to 80% of them singletons. This sample is part of a study of blood T cell repertoires in COVID-19. Across the whole study: Samples representing acute and convalescent COVID-19 were sourced from the United States, Italy and Spain. PBMCs, B-cell-depleted T cells, or T cells were the source of the cDNA or gDNA that made up the material.

Sample: peripheral blood. The chain couples TRBV9 to TRBJ1-4; TRBD1 matches 8 bases. This TCR derives from a woman aged 35 to 49 with COVID-19, enrolled during active disease. The CDR3 protein is CASSETGAPNEKLFF. CDR3 DNA: TGTGCCAGCAGCGAGACAGGGGCCCCAAATGAAAAACTGTTTTTT.